A single sample is the source of the 23 T cell receptor beta chains below, sequenced in a study of shared clonotypes between healthy human individuals (dated by TCRdb to the early 2020s). Library prep was done by the immunoSEQ multiplex PCR assay. Sourced from immuneACCESS, this table was stored by TCRdb with only in-frame sequences that have V and J called. A share of the clones is absent; for the studies checked, an unresolved V gene accounts for under half, and the remainder has no known explanation. Here the sample has under 600,000 clones; around 78% occur a single time. The biggest ten clones account for around 12% of the sample. Sequencing used PBMCs. These receptors came from a woman aged 40 to 50 in good health. Some clones in this sample may be carry-over from other donors' samples.

Comments on this clone: At the DNA level, this CDR3 is encoded by other sequences in the same sample as well. The chain recombines TRBV7-9 with TRBJ2-1; D gene uncertain. Per germline, CDR1 SEHNR and CDR2 FQNEAQ (reference sequence). The CDR3 sequence is 12 residues long. Trimming pared 1 base from V and 7 bases from J, leaving 5 bases between. For the CDR3, the DNA is TGTGCCAGCAGCTTAGACGTAAATGAGCAGTTCTTC. The encoded protein is CASSLDVNEQFF.

The J gene is TRBJ2-7, the V gene TRBV28; 7 nucleotides match TRBD1. Germline V gene lookup returns CDR1 MDHEN and CDR2 SYDVKM. This CDR3 is 13 amino acids long. V gave up 7 bases and J gave up 7 bases; unmatched junction bases: 10. In nucleotides, the CDR3 is TGTGCCAGCACGACAGGGTCGGTAGAGGAGCAGTACTTC. Protein sequence: CASTTGSVEEQYF. The variable domain in full, with the rest retrieved from reference TRBV28 and TRBJ2-7, is DVKVTQSSRYLVKRTGEKVFLECVQDMDHENMFWYRQDPGLGLRLIYFSYDVKMKEKGDIPEGYSVSREKKERFSLILESASTNQTSMYLCASTTGSVEEQYFGPGTRLTVT.

This chain links TRBV28 with TRBJ1-3; D is ambiguous. CDR1 and CDR2 (germline): MDHEN, SYDVKM. V was cut by 6 bases and J by 4 bases, with 1 base left in between. The CDR3 consists of 10 residues. DNA of the CDR3: TGTGCCAGCAGCGGAAACACCATATATTTT. This sequence encodes CASSGNTIYF.

About this clone: A clone one base away is much larger, so this may be a read error. The sample holds other DNA sequences that translate to the same CDR3. CDR3 amino acids: CASSQGLLQGASGNTIYF. CDR3 nucleotide sequence: TGCGCTAGCAGCCAGGGCCTCTTGCAGGGGGCATCAGGAAACACCATATATTTT. This chain uses TRBV4-1 with TRBJ1-3; 8 positions agree with TRBD1. The CDR3 is made up of 18 amino acids. From germline, CDR1 is MGHRA and CDR2 YSYEKL.

The chain combines TRBV18 with TRBJ1-4, with TRBD1 matching 10 bases. CDR1 is KGHSH, CDR2 LQKENI, per germline. This CDR3 is 15 amino acids long. Trimming took 3 bases from V and 7 from J; bases not matched to a gene: 5. The chain's CDR3 is CASSPGTGDFEKLFF. CDR3 DNA sequence: TGTGCCAGCTCACCGGGGACAGGGGATTTTGAAAAACTGTTTTTT. The full variable domain, its missing parts supplied by reference TRBV18 and TRBJ1-4, is NAGVMQNPRHLVRRRGQEARLRCSPMKGHSHVYWYRQLPEEGLKFMVYLQKENIIDESGMPKERFSAEFPKEGPSILRIQQVVRGDSAAYFCASSPGTGDFEKLFFGSGTQLSVL.

CDR3 bases: TGTGCCAGTAGTCCACACGACCGGCCGCCCGAGCAGTACTTC. Protein sequence: CASSPHDRPPEQYF. The chain joins TRBV19 to TRBJ2-7; no clear D. The CDR3 has 14 residues. Germline values: CDR1 LNHDA, CDR2 SQIVND (reference sequence). V was pared by 5 bases and J by 6 bases, with 17 bases between.

The chain recombines TRBV19 with TRBJ2-5; D not resolved. The CDR3 has 15 residues. CDR1 LNHDA and CDR2 SQIVND come from the germline V gene (reference sequence). Trimming shortened V by 1 base and J by 5 bases, and 14 bases separated the two germline ends. CDR3 in DNA: TGTGCCAGTAGTATAGGGCGGCTCCTGGGGGAGACCCAGTACTTC. It encodes CASSIGRLLGETQYF.

The chain is built from TRBV5-1 and TRBJ2-1, with 7 bases aligning to TRBD2. From germline, CDR1 is SGHRS and CDR2 YFSETQ. Losses at the gene ends were 3 bases for V and 4 bases for J; bases not matched to a gene: 4. The CDR3 consists of 14 residues. The CDR3 DNA reads as TGCGCCAGCAGCTCTGGCGGGAGATACAATGAGCAGTTCTTC. This gives the protein CASSSGGRYNEQFF.

This clone showed up just once. This chain joins TRBV27 and TRBJ2-6, with D hard to call. The CDR3 spans 15 residues. CDR1 is MNHEY, CDR2 SMNVEV, per germline (reference sequence). Trimming took 5 bases from V and 1 from J, leaving 9 bases between them. Here the CDR3 reads CASSERFSGANVLTF. The CDR3 DNA sequence: TGTGCCAGCAGTGAACGGTTTTCTGGGGCCAACGTCCTGACTTTC.

The chain has TRBV5-1 and TRBJ2-3; 7 nucleotides agree with TRBD1. Trimming at V came to 0 bases and at J to 0 bases, leaving 4 bases not matched to a gene. Germline V gene sequence: CDR1 SGHRS, CDR2 YFSETQ. The CDR3 is 16 residues long. The CDR3 here is CASSLVGTDSTDTQYF. The CDR3 DNA reads as TGCGCCAGCAGCTTGGTAGGGACAGATAGCACAGATACGCAGTATTTT.

This rearrangement joins TRBV4-1 to TRBJ2-1; 15 positions agree with TRBD2. Unmatched junction bases numbered 2, after V lost 4 bases and J lost 4 bases. The CDR3 is 16 amino acids. Germline V CDR1 and CDR2: MGHRA, YSYEKL. CDR3 loop: CASSRGTSGRYNEQFF. In DNA form, the CDR3 reads TGCGCCAGCAGCCGCGGGACTAGCGGGAGGTACAATGAGCAGTTCTTC.

This clone has a single count. The chain is built from TRBV5-1 and TRBJ2-1; TRBD2 agrees at 10 bases. This CDR3 is 17 amino acids long. Per the germline V gene, CDR1 is SGHRS and CDR2 is YFSETQ. The junction had 8 bases not matched to a gene; V was cut back by 4 bases and J by 1 base. The CDR3 DNA reads as TGCGCCAGCAGCGCGGAGGCTAGCGGGAGTTCCTACAATGAGCAGTTCTTC. Amino acid sequence: CASSAEASGSSYNEQFF.

The genes are TRBV5-4 and TRBJ2-7; D is possibly TRBD1 (6 bases). The germline V and J ends were trimmed by 6 bases and 6 bases, with 19 bases remaining between them. The germline CDR1 and CDR2 sequences are SGHNT and YYREEE (reference sequence). The CDR3 runs 14 residues. CDR3 loop: CASTSTGMETEQYF. CDR3 DNA: TGTGCCAGCACCTCAACAGGGATGGAAACCGAGCAGTACTTC.

With respect to this clone: This likely reflects a read error, since a far larger clone is one base away. The sample holds other DNA sequences that translate to the same CDR3. The chain couples TRBV11-2 to TRBJ2-1, with TRBD2 identical over 9 bases. The CDR3 spans 15 residues. Germline lookup yields CDR1 SGHAT and CDR2 FQNNGV. The CDR3 bases are TGTGCCAGCAGCGTGCAAGCGGGAGGATACAACGAGCAGTTCTTC. It is translated as CASSVQAGGYNEQFF. The full variable domain, with the rest looked up from reference TRBV11-2 and TRBJ2-1, is EAGVAQSPRYKIIEKRQSVAFWCNPISGHATLYWYQQILGQGPKLLIQFQNNGVVDDSQLPKDRFSAERLKGVDSTLKIQPAKLEDSAVYLCASSVQAGGYNEQFFGPGTRLTVL.

This chain uses TRBV7-2 with TRBJ2-3, with TRBD2 as a possible D gene (6 bases). This CDR3 contains 16 residues. V lost 5 bases to trimming and J lost 1 base, with 16 bases between them. Germline CDR1 and CDR2: SGHTA and FQGNSA. The CDR3 reads CASSPRDWMRTDTQYF. The CDR3 coding sequence is TGTGCCAGCAGCCCGCGGGACTGGATGCGCACAGATACGCAGTATTTT.

The CDR3 DNA reads TGTGCCAGCAGCTTAATAAGCCTAGGCTTGCGGTTCTTC. It yields the protein CASSLISLGLRFF. The chain links TRBV7-3 to TRBJ2-1; D not resolved. V lost 1 base and J lost 15, with 16 bases in between. From germline, CDR1 is SGHTA and CDR2 FQGTGA. The CDR3 runs to 13 residues.

This clone has only a few counts. This chain joins TRBV7-2 and TRBJ1-5; D gene unclear. V was pared by 6 bases and J by 5 bases, with 17 bases between. The length of the CDR3 is 15 residues. From germline, CDR1 is SGHTA and CDR2 FQGNSA. The CDR3 region is CASSPRSGGDQPQHF. Written as DNA, the CDR3 is TGTGCCAGCAGTCCCCGGTCGGGTGGCGATCAGCCCCAGCATTTT.

In this sample, this clone turned up a few times. The genes are TRBV30 and TRBJ1-2; a possible D gene is TRBD1 (6 bases). CDR1 GTSNPN and CDR2 SVGIG come from the germline V gene (reference sequence). The V end lost 0 bases, the J end lost 7 bases, and 15 bases lay between the germline ends. This CDR3 is built from 14 residues. CDR3 bases: TGTGCCTGGAGTGTTGGACAGATGGGTTTTGGCTACACCTTC. It translates to CAWSVGQMGFGYTF.

Turning to this clone: A much larger clone differs by one base, so this may be a read error. Other DNA sequences in the same sample also yield this CDR3. The chain couples TRBV6-1 to TRBJ1-1; D call uncertain. CDR3 length: 12 amino acids. In germline, CDR1 is MNHNS, CDR2 SASEGT. This CDR3 is CASSLPTGGAFF. The DNA of the CDR3 is TGCGCCAGCAGTCTCCCTACGGGAGGGGCTTTCTTT.

For this clone: This may be a read error: a much more frequent sequence differs by one nucleotide. The CDR3 loop is CTSSPNRGLVEQYF. The CDR3 bases are TGTACCAGCAGCCCAAACAGGGGGCTGGTCGAGCAGTACTTC. The V gene is TRBV5-4, the J gene TRBJ2-7; TRBD1 agrees at 9 bases. The CDR3 covers 14 residues. Looked up from germline, CDR1 is SGHNT and CDR2 is YYREEE (reference sequence). Full variable domain (remainder filled in from reference TRBV5-4 and TRBJ2-7): ETGVTQSPTHLIKTRGQQVTLRCSSQSGHNTVSWYQQALGQGPQFIFQYYREEENGRGNFPPRFSGLQFPNYSSELNVNALELDDSALYLCTSSPNRGLVEQYFGPGTRLTVT.

This clone was detected a few times. The chain joins TRBV6-5 to TRBJ2-5; 8 nucleotides match TRBD2. The tail of the sequence fits TRBJ2-7 better, so the J call may be wrong. Germline lookup yields CDR1 MNHEY and CDR2 SVGAGI. The CDR3 is 14 residues long. In nucleotides, the CDR3 is TGTGCCAGCACCACTAGCGGCAGGATCTACGAGCAGTACTTC. Translated, it gives CASTTSGRIYEQYF.

The V gene is TRBV28, the J gene TRBJ2-2; D remains ambiguous. The CDR3 has 12 amino acids. Germline assignment: CDR1 MDHEN and CDR2 SYDVKM. Trimming stripped 6 bases from V and 7 bases from J, with 9 bases between. CDR3 DNA: TGTGCCAGCAGCCGCATGGGCGGGGAGCTGTTTTTT. It codes for CASSRMGGELFF.

V is TRBV5-1 and J is TRBJ1-3; the D is unclear. This CDR3 spans 16 amino acids. CDR1 SGHRS and CDR2 YFSETQ come from the germline V gene. V shed 0 bases and J shed 0 bases, with 10 bases lying between them. DNA for the CDR3: TGCGCCAGCAGCTTGGGGGCGGTGAGCTCTGGAAACACCATATATTTT. This sequence encodes CASSLGAVSSGNTIYF.